A single sample gave rise to the 17 T cell receptor beta chains below, sequenced in a study of CD8+ T cells in alopecia areata. cDNA prepared by RNA extraction and subsequent reverse transcription served as the template for sequencing. TCRdb's copy holds only in-frame clones and misses some; the assay was immunoSEQ multiplex PCR. The sample carries about 64,000 clones, around 46% recorded once. Treatment here: oral pan-JAK inhibitor, 5-10 mg twice daily. Material: CD8+ T cells sorted from blood, obtained between weeks 36 and 40, from a patient treated with tofacitinib. Receptors were obtained from a human donor with alopecia areata.

This clone was recorded once. The chain is built from TRBV6-5 and TRBJ2-1, with 9 bases aligning to TRBD2. This CDR3 has 15 residues. J was trimmed by 6 bases and V by 6 bases; bases with no gene match: 9. Germline V CDR1 and CDR2: MNHEY, SVGAGI. DNA of the CDR3: TGTGCCAGCAGCTTTAGCGGGAGTGGTGCCAATGAGCAGTTCTTC. Translated, it gives CASSFSGSGANEQFF.

This sequence joins TRBV30 and TRBJ2-3; the match to TRBD1 covers 12 bases. Germline-derived CDR1 and CDR2 are GTSNPN and SVGIG (reference sequence). The CDR3 is made up of 15 amino acids. Trimming removed 6 bases from V and 4 bases from J; junction bases left unmatched: 8. DNA for the CDR3: TGTGCCTGCGCCCGGGACAGGGGGCTAGCAGATACGCAGTATTTT. Protein sequence: CACARDRGLADTQYF.

The chain recombines TRBV7-9 with TRBJ2-7; 13 bases line up with TRBD2. J was trimmed by 3 bases and V by 5 bases; bases with no gene match: 7. This CDR3 region has 16 residues. Germline V gene lookup returns CDR1 SEHNR and CDR2 FQNEAQ (reference sequence). The CDR3 is CASSNTSGRDRYEQYF. The CDR3 coding sequence is TGTGCCAGCAGCAACACTAGCGGGAGGGACCGCTACGAGCAGTACTTC.

The chain is built from TRBV29-1 and TRBJ2-2; possible D gene TRBD1, 5 bases. The CDR3 covers 13 residues. Germline-derived CDR1 and CDR2 are SQVTM and ANQGSEA. The ends were cut back, 7 bases at V and 6 bases at J, with 15 bases in the middle. The DNA for the CDR3 is TGCAGCGCCCGCGGCAGGGAAGCCGGGGAGCTGTTTTTT. Translated, it gives CSARGREAGELFF.

The CDR3 DNA sequence: TGTGCCTGGAGCCCAGGGGGCGGCAATCAGCCCCAGCATTTT. Residues: CAWSPGGGNQPQHF. The gene calls are TRBV30 and TRBJ1-5; 8 nucleotides agree with TRBD1. Germline CDR1 is GTSNPN and CDR2 is SVGIG (reference sequence). The V and J ends lost 3 bases and 2 bases, in that order; junction bases with no gene match: 3. The CDR3 loop spans 14 amino acids.

The genes are TRBV11-2 and TRBJ2-1; D is undetermined. CDR3 length equals 11 residues. Germline CDR1 reads SGHAT; CDR2 reads FQNNGV. Trimming shortened V by 5 bases and J by 12 bases, and 11 bases separated the two germline ends. CDR3 sequence: CASSRLKGQFF. CDR3 bases: TGTGCCAGCAGCCGCTTAAAAGGGCAGTTCTTC.

The genes are TRBV29-1 and TRBJ2-7; D is tentatively TRBD1 or TRBD2 (6 bases each). Looked up from germline, CDR1 is SQVTM and CDR2 is ANQGSEA. V lost 3 bases and J 5 bases, leaving 14 bases between the germline ends. The CDR3 spans 13 residues. The CDR3 nucleotides read TGCAGCGTTGAGGAGGGGGTTGCCCACGAGCAGTACTTC. Its protein product is CSVEEGVAHEQYF.

This clone was seen a few times. This chain links TRBV30 with TRBJ2-1, with TRBD1 identical over 8 bases. Germline V gene sequence: CDR1 GTSNPN, CDR2 SVGIG (reference sequence). The trim removed 3 bases at V and 3 bases at J, leaving 10 bases unmatched. There are 16 residues in the CDR3. The CDR3 nucleotides are TGTGCCTGGAGCGAAATACAGGGGGTGGGCTACAATGAGCAGTTCTTC. Translated, it gives CAWSEIQGVGYNEQFF.

This clone was counted between two and nine times. This sequence joins TRBV30 and TRBJ1-1, with 8 bases identical to TRBD1. CDR1 GTSNPN and CDR2 SVGIG come from the germline V gene (reference sequence). The V and J ends lost 2 bases and 4 bases, in that order; junction bases with no gene match: 3. The CDR3 contains 13 residues. The CDR3 spells CAWSNGQGTEAFF. The CDR3, as DNA: TGTGCCTGGAGTAATGGACAGGGCACTGAAGCTTTCTTT.

This clone has a handful of counts. Other DNA sequences in the same sample also yield this CDR3. The chain has TRBV30 and TRBJ2-1; no firm D call. The CDR3 has 13 amino acids. Trimming took 0 bases from V and 0 from J, leaving 3 bases between them. Germline V gene data show CDR1 as GTSNPN and CDR2 as SVGIG (reference sequence). The CDR3 region is CAWSVNSYNEQFF. CDR3 coding DNA: TGTGCCTGGAGTGTAAACTCCTACAATGAGCAGTTCTTC.

The V call is TRBV25-1, the J call TRBJ2-7; D gene unclear. V was clipped by 7 bases and J by 2 bases, with 9 bases between them. The CDR3 spans 12 residues. Germline CDR1 reads MGHDK; CDR2 reads SYGVNS. The CDR3 nucleotides read TGTGCCAGCATAGGCCTTGCCTACGAGCAGTACTTC. Translation gives CASIGLAYEQYF.

The chain is built from TRBV5-4 and TRBJ2-1; D gene ambiguous. The V gene's germline CDR1 is SGHNT and CDR2 YYREEE (reference sequence). With 4 bases removed from V and 8 bases from J, the gap between germline ends came to 10 bases. The CDR3 has 12 amino acids. In DNA form, the CDR3 reads TGTGCCAGCAGCGGTAGTGGCGATGAGCAGTTCTTC. Amino acid sequence: CASSGSGDEQFF.

The chain joins TRBV5-1 to TRBJ2-7; 9 bases agree with TRBD1. The CDR3 totals 13 residues. The V and J ends lost 3 bases and 6 bases, in that order; junction bases with no gene match: 4. The germline V gene encodes CDR1 SGHRS and CDR2 YFSETQ. As DNA, the CDR3 is TGCGCCAGCAGCTGGGACAGGGTCGGCGAGCAGTACTTC. Encoded protein: CASSWDRVGEQYF.

V is TRBV13 and J is TRBJ1-4; 10 bases are shared with TRBD1. The junction had 10 bases not matched to a gene; V was cut back by 3 bases and J by 3 bases. This CDR3 has 18 residues. Germline V gives CDR1 PRHDT, CDR2 FYEKMQ (reference sequence). The CDR3 nucleotides are TGTGCCAGCAGCTTCTCAGATTCCGGGACAGGGGCTAATGAAAAACTGTTTTTT. This codes for CASSFSDSGTGANEKLFF.

This clone was observed a few times. The chain couples TRBV6-5 to TRBJ2-5, with 8 nucleotides matching TRBD2. With 0 bases clipped from V and 3 bases from J, the junction kept 6 bases outside the gene matches. Per the germline V gene, CDR1 is MNHEY and CDR2 is SVGAGI. This CDR3 region has 16 residues. CDR3 residues: CASSYSGLAGEETQYF. The CDR3 coding sequence is TGTGCCAGCAGTTACTCGGGGCTAGCGGGCGAAGAGACCCAGTACTTC.

The chain uses TRBV5-1 and TRBJ1-2, with D possibly matching TRBD1 (5 bases). This CDR3 is 14 amino acids long. V shed 0 bases and J shed 3 bases, with 9 bases lying between them. Germline CDR1 reads SGHRS; CDR2 reads YFSETQ. CDR3 region: CASSLVGEDYGYTF. DNA for the CDR3: TGCGCCAGCAGCTTGGTAGGGGAGGACTATGGCTACACCTTC. Full variable domain (remainder filled in from reference TRBV5-1 and TRBJ1-2): KAGVTQTPRYLIKTRGQQVTLSCSPISGHRSVSWYQQTPGQGLQFLFEYFSETQRNKGNFPGRFSGRQFSNSRSEMNVSTLELGDSALYLCASSLVGEDYGYTFGSGTRLTVV.

This clone was counted a few times. This rearrangement joins TRBV29-1 to TRBJ2-7; D is perhaps TRBD1 (6 bases). The germline V and J ends were trimmed by 4 bases and 1 base, with 11 bases remaining between them. The germline V gene encodes CDR1 SQVTM and CDR2 ANQGSEA. This CDR3 region has 13 residues. CDR3 protein: CSVGRGGSYEQYF. CDR3 sequence (DNA): TGCAGCGTTGGTAGAGGGGGTTCCTACGAGCAGTACTTC.